This paragraph reports one T cell receptor beta chain. Under the authors' procedure: Nucleated cell number was recorded as an estimate derived from reference gene primer amplification. This table comes from immunoSEQ multiplex PCR, and its TCRdb copy is limited to in-frame clones, with some not included. V and J calls and clone size are copied from that table; D and trimming were computed from the DNA. Counted here are some 150,000 clones, roughly 80% occurring once; the ten biggest clones make up approximately 2.4%. This specimen comes from a study of blood T cell repertoires in COVID-19. About the study: Sites in the United States, Italy and Spain provided acute and convalescent COVID-19 samples.

This sequence was found in a human donor with acute or convalescent COVID-19. The donor label of this sample is uncertain. Input material: peripheral blood.

The CDR3 loop reads CASSKDQQGRYEQYF. CDR3 sequence (DNA): TGTGCCAGCAGCAAAGATCAACAGGGGAGATACGAGCAGTACTTC. This chain connects TRBV21-1 to TRBJ2-7; no check of the table's D call, TRBD1, against the DNA was made. TRBV21-1 is designated a pseudogene. CDR3 size: 15 residues.